The 9 T cell receptor beta chains listed next were all sequenced from one sample in a study of cytomegalovirus exposure and HLA in healthy donors (dated by TCRdb to about 2017). The method was the immunoSEQ multiplex PCR assay. The multiplex PCR relied on a mix of 60 forward primers for TCR Vbeta segments and 13 reverse primers for TCR Jbeta segments. TCRdb provides this immuneACCESS table in a form limited to in-frame rearrangements. Some clones are lacking; in checked studies, under half of them reflect an unresolved V gene, and why the rest are absent is not known. A total of about 150,000 clones appear in this sample, 70% to 80% of them only once. Of the sample, 13% to 15% is held by the ten largest clones. Material: PBMCs. Receptors originate from a middle-aged woman in good health and CMV-seronegative.

The chain combines TRBV4-2 with TRBJ2-1; D is perhaps TRBD2 (6 bases). The CDR3 covers 16 residues. The germline V gene encodes CDR1 LGHNA and CDR2 YNFKEQ. The V gene lost 3 bases and the J gene lost 2 bases, with 14 bases spanning the gap. The CDR3 spells CASSHRVGGTYNEQFF. The DNA of the CDR3 is TGTGCCAGCAGCCATCGAGTGGGAGGAACCTACAATGAGCAGTTCTTC.

This clone turned up a few times. The V call is TRBV7-2, the J call TRBJ2-1; D is unclear. The CDR3 extends over 13 amino acids. The V end lost 3 bases, the J end lost 2 bases, and 5 bases lay between the germline ends. The germline gives CDR1 SGHTA, CDR2 FQGNSA. The CDR3 sequence is CASSFPPYNEQFF. DNA of the CDR3: TGTGCCAGCAGCTTCCCTCCCTACAATGAGCAGTTCTTC. Looking up the rest from reference TRBV7-2 and TRBJ2-1 gives the full variable domain: GAGVSQSPSNKVTEKGKDVELRCDPISGHTALYWYRQSLGQGLEFLIYFQGNSAPDKSGLPSDRFSAERTGGSVSTLTIQRTQQEDSAVYLCASSFPPYNEQFFGPGTRLTVL.

The chain carries TRBV5-6 and TRBJ2-3; D gene ambiguous. The CDR3 is 15 amino acids. The germline gives CDR1 SGHDT, CDR2 YYEEEE. Trimming pared 0 bases from V and 3 bases from J, leaving 11 bases between. CDR3: CASSLVPEATDTQYF. CDR3 DNA sequence: TGTGCCAGCAGCTTGGTGCCCGAGGCTACAGATACGCAGTATTTT.

This clone came up a few times. Relative to the germline gene, one junction end is altered; a read error may explain this. DNA for the CDR3: TGTTCCAGCAGCTTCCTACAGAGCACTGAAGCTTTCTTT. Protein sequence: CSSSFLQSTEAFF. The chain employs TRBV7-9 and TRBJ1-1, with unresolved D. Germline V lookup: CDR1 SEHNR, CDR2 FQNEAQ (reference sequence). The CDR3 extends over 13 amino acids.

The V call is TRBV10-2, the J call TRBJ2-1; TRBD1 matches 9 bases. The CDR3 is 14 residues long. From germline, CDR1 is WSHSY and CDR2 SAAADI. V gave up 10 bases and J gave up 2 bases; unmatched junction bases: 6. Here the CDR3 reads CATSGTGTYNEQFF. CDR3 sequence (DNA): TGCGCCACCTCCGGGACAGGGACCTACAATGAGCAGTTCTTC.

The chain links TRBV7-3 to TRBJ2-2; tentatively, D is TRBD1 (6 bases). CDR1 is SGHTA and CDR2 is FQGTGA in the germline V gene. This CDR3 has 14 amino acids. The germline V and J ends were trimmed by 6 bases and 8 bases, with 16 bases remaining between them. CDR3 sequence: CASRDRQNGGELFF. The CDR3 nucleotides are TGTGCCAGCAGGGACAGACAGAATGGGGGGGAGCTGTTTTTT.

A single count supports this clone. V and J are TRBV5-5 and TRBJ2-7; TRBD2 aligns across 10 bases. V was pared by 0 bases and J by 6 bases, with 3 bases of the junction left unmatched. Germline V lookup: CDR1 SGHKS, CDR2 YYEKEE (reference sequence). The CDR3 runs 14 residues. The CDR3 loop is CASSLASGSGEQYF. Here the CDR3 DNA reads TGTGCCAGCAGCTTGGCTAGCGGGAGTGGCGAGCAGTACTTC.

This clone appeared once. The junction departs from the called germline gene at one end, perhaps through a read error. The chain joins TRBV4-1 to TRBJ2-7; TRBD1 aligns across 9 bases. This CDR3 spans 15 amino acids. Germline assignment: CDR1 MGHRA and CDR2 YSYEKL. This chain's CDR3 is CASSRRQGDSYGQYF. CDR3 nucleotide sequence: TGCGCCAGCAGCCGCAGACAGGGGGACTCCTACGGGCAGTACTTC.

The rearrangement uses TRBV5-5 and TRBJ1-5; D is unclear. The CDR3 contains 16 residues. The V end lost 4 bases, the J end lost 6 bases, and 20 bases lay between the germline ends. The germline CDR1 and CDR2 sequences are SGHKS and YYEKEE (reference sequence). The CDR3 coding sequence is TGTGCCAGCAGCAAAACCGGAGGGCAGGATCCTCAGCCCCAGCATTTT. Translation: CASSKTGGQDPQPQHF. The complete variable domain, with remaining parts taken from reference TRBV5-5 and TRBJ1-5, reads DAGVTQSPTHLIKTRGQQVTLRCSPISGHKSVSWYQQVLGQGPQFIFQYYEKEERGRGNFPDRFSARQFPNYSSELNVNALLLGDSALYLCASSKTGGQDPQPQHFGDGTRLSIL.